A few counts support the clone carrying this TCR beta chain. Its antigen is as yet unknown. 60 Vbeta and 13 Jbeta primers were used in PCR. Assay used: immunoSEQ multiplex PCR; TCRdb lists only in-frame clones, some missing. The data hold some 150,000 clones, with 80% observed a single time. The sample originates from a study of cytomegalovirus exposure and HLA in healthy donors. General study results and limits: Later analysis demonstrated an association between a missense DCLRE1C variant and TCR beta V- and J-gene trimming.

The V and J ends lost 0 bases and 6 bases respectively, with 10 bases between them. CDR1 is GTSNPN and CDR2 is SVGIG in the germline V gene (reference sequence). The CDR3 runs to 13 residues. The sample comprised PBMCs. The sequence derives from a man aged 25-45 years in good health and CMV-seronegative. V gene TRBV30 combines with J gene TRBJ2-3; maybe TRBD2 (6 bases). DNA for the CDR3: TGTGCCTGGAGTGTGGAGGGCGCGGATACGCAGTATTTT. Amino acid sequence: CAWSVEGADTQYF.